Listed below are T cell receptor beta chains from one sample, sequenced in a study of T cells in Graves' hyperthyroidism and ophthalmopathy. TCRdb re-called the multiplex PCR reads with MiXCR, one entry per CDR3 protein. The data hold a few hundred thousand distinct CDR3 sequences, with about 16% observed a single time. The sequencing input was blood. These receptors all stem from a woman between 35 and 50 years old with Graves' ophthalmopathy. Both conserved end residues are part of each CDR3. Fields, in order: D gene, clone size, V gene, J gene, CDR3 protein, CDR3 DNA. D genes are given only for firm matches. The size field is filled for only some rows; it gives once, few, many or a size class.

NA	many	TRBV6-1	TRBJ1-4	CASSVPPTNEKLFF	TGTGCCAGCAGTGTACCCCCAACTAATGAAAAACTGTTTTTT
TRBD1	few	TRBV19	TRBJ2-2	CASSFTGGISGELFF	TGTGCCAGTAGTTTCACAGGGGGCATATCGGGGGAGCTGTTTTTT
NA	NA	TRBV6-1	TRBJ2-5	CATRRWGSEFQETQYF	TGTGCCACCCGCAGATGGGGCTCAGAATTTCAAGAGACCCAGTACTTC
NA	NA	TRBV4-1	TRBJ1-2	CASSQDPARGNYGYTF	TGCGCCAGCAGCCAAGATCCCGCCAGAGGGAACTATGGCTACACCTTC
TRBD1	many	TRBV20-1	TRBJ1-1	CSASPSTGLNTEAFF	TGCAGTGCTAGCCCTTCGACAGGGTTAAACACTGAAGCTTTCTTT
TRBD1	NA	TRBV9	TRBJ2-7	CASSVGLYAGDREYEQYF	TGTGCCAGCAGCGTAGGACTGTATGCTGGGGACAGAGAATACGAGCAGTACTTC
NA	many	TRBV28	TRBJ2-7	CASSPSRDTAYEQYF	TGTGCCAGCAGTCCGAGCCGAGACACAGCCTACGAGCAGTACTTC
NA	NA	TRBV12-3/TRBV12-4	TRBJ1-1	CASSDRDRNTEAFF	TGTGCCAGCAGTGACCGTGACAGGAACACTGAAGCTTTCTTT
TRBD1	many	TRBV6-1	TRBJ2-2	CASAGGLGTGELFF	TGTGCCAGCGCAGGGGGCCTCGGCACCGGGGAGCTGTTTTTT
NA	NA	TRBV9	TRBJ2-1	CASSITIGADEQFF	TGTGCCAGCAGCATCACCATAGGGGCAGATGAGCAGTTCTTC
TRBD1	many	TRBV6-2/TRBV6-3	TRBJ1-5	CASSYLQQGPINQPQHF	TGTGCCAGCAGTTACTTACAACAGGGGCCGATCAATCAGCCCCAGCATTTT
NA	NA	TRBV20-1	TRBJ2-4	CSARTAKNIQYF	TGCAGTGCTAGGACAGCCAAAAACATTCAGTACTTC
TRBD1	many	TRBV5-1	TRBJ1-2	CASSPPDRVYTF	TGCGCCAGCAGCCCACCGGACAGGGTCTACACCTTC
TRBD2	many	TRBV11-3	TRBJ2-3	CASSLVSGGSTDTQYF	TGTGCCAGCAGCTTAGTCAGCGGGGGGAGCACAGATACGCAGTATTTT
TRBD1	few	TRBV20-1	TRBJ1-4	CSATQGGINEKLFF	TGCAGTGCTACTCAGGGGGGGATAAATGAAAAACTGTTTTTT
NA	many	TRBV7-2	TRBJ2-2	CASSPPPTLRELFF	TGTGCCAGCAGCCCACCCCCCACATTGAGGGAGCTGTTTTTT
NA	many	TRBV3-1	TRBJ2-7	CASMPRDEQYF	TGTGCCAGCATGCCTCGGGACGAGCAGTACTTC
NA	few	TRBV18	TRBJ2-1	CASSPPSLANEQFF	TGTGCCAGCTCACCACCCTCCCTAGCCAATGAGCAGTTCTTC
TRBD2	few	TRBV20-1	TRBJ2-1	CSAPTRTSGANEQFF	TGCAGTGCCCCGACGCGGACTAGCGGGGCCAATGAGCAGTTCTTC